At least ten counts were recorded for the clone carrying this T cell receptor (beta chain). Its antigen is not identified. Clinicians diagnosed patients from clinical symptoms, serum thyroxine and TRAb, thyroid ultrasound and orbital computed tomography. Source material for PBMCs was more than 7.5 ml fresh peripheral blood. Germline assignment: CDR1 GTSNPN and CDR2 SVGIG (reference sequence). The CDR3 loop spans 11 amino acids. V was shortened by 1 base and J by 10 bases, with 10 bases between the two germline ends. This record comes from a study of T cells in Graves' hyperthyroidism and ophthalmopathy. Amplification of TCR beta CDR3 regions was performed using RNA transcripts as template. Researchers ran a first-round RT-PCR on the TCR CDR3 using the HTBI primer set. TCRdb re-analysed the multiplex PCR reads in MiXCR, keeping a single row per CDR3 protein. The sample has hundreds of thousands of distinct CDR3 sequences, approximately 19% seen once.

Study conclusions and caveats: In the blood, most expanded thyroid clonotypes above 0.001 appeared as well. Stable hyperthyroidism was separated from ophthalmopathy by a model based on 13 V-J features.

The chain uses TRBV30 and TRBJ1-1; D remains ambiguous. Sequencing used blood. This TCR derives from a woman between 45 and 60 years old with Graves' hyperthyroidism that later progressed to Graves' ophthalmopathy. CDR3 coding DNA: TGTGCCTGGAGTGGACGGTTGGGAGCTTTCTTT. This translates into CAWSGRLGAFF.